Sequencing of this TCR beta chain was carried out in a study of radiation and T cells in renal cell carcinoma. Sequencing was performed with immunoSEQ multiplex PCR; in TCRdb, only in-frame clones are kept and a portion is missing. This sample yields about 150,000 clones, of which roughly 86% are seen a single time; approximately 13% belongs to the top ten. Stated time point: blood 2 weeks post-SBRT. The treatment here: 15 Gy SBRT to primary tumor, nephrectomy 4 weeks later. After SBRT, blood was collected at 2 and 4 weeks, plus baseline. Per germline, CDR1 SGHAT and CDR2 FQNNGV. The CDR3 runs to 14 residues. Deletions cut 5 bases from V and 4 bases from J, with 14 bases between.

This specimen consisted of blood, obtained from a patient whose treatment included radiotherapy and nephrectomy. This TCR derives from a woman between 50 and 59 years old with renal cell carcinoma. The chain couples TRBV11-2 to TRBJ1-2; D call uncertain. CDR3 loop: CASSPERVGYGYTF. CDR3 nucleotide sequence: TGTGCCAGCAGCCCCGAGAGGGTGGGCTATGGCTACACCTTC.